The subject of this entry is one T cell receptor beta chain. Treatment of the sample: around 19 received Ad26.COV2.S at low or high dose, single or two shots; about 5 received placebo; per-sample allocation not given. Collection of samples fell on day 63 after the first vaccine or placebo injection. CDR3 length equals 15 residues. CDR1 is SNHLY, CDR2 FYNNEI, per germline. The trim removed 3 bases at V and 6 bases at J, leaving 6 bases unmatched. This sample stems from a study of Ad26.COV2.S vaccination and SARS-CoV-2 variants. Study information: Donor participated within the Ad26.COV2.S arm of the COV1001 trial. Each vaccinee took Ad26.COV2.S intramuscularly, once or twice 56 days apart.

Some clones are missing from TCRdb's copy, which holds only in-frame ones; the method was immunoSEQ multiplex PCR. This sample carries 430,000 or so clones, roughly 87% of them seen once, and the ten largest clones take about 2.5%. This TCR was recovered from a person aged 18 to 65 who received the Ad26.COV2.S COVID-19 vaccine or a placebo. Sequences were derived from peripheral blood, sampled in a trial of Ad26.COV2.S vaccine versus placebo. This chain links TRBV2 with TRBJ2-1; 9 bases are a match to TRBD2. CDR3 bases: TGTGCCAGCAGTGAGCAACTAGCGGGTAGCAATGAGCAGTTCTTC. Translated: CASSEQLAGSNEQFF.